This T cell receptor beta chain stems from a study of T cell responses to AZD1222 COVID-19 vaccine. General observations from the study: Clonal diversity was possibly underestimated, and the donors were mostly white British, with more females.

Details on this clone: The antigen is undetermined.

The CDR3 extends over 14 amino acids. V lost 0 bases and J 2 bases, leaving 8 bases between the germline ends. CDR1 and CDR2 from the germline V gene are SGHRS and YFSETQ. Clones were sequenced by immunoSEQ multiplex PCR, and TCRdb holds only the in-frame ones, with some missing. This table has approximately 150,000 clones, about nine tenths appearing once. The chain links TRBV5-1 to TRBJ1-1, with D unresolved. This TCR was sampled from an adult in good health. The sample in question was peripheral blood, obtained on day 0 of AZD1222 vaccination. CDR3 in amino acids: CASSLGATNTEAFF. Here the CDR3 DNA reads TGCGCCAGCAGCTTGGGGGCCACCAACACTGAAGCTTTCTTT.